The 32 T cell receptor beta chains listed next were all sequenced from one sample in a study of graft-versus-host responses after intestinal transplantation (dated by TCRdb to the early 2020s). According to the study, the label for this sample's time point signals: cells obtained before transplantation from donor or recipient. Libraries were prepared through the immunoSEQ multiplex PCR assay. TCRdb's version of the immuneACCESS table is confined to in-frame rearrangements and falls short of the full clone set. An unresolved V gene accounts for under half of the shortfall where checked; the remainder is of unknown origin. The sample yields about 83,000 clones; approximately 88% were counted once. The ten largest account for roughly 0.35% of the sample. Their cognate antigens are unknown. The material sequenced was unstimulated CD4+ T cells sorted from spleen or lymph node cells, taken before intestinal transplant. These receptors came from a human donor who received an intestinal transplant.

This clone was seen only a few times. The gene calls are TRBV27 and TRBJ2-1; 10 bases fit TRBD1. Germline lookup yields CDR1 MNHEY and CDR2 SMNVEV (reference sequence). This CDR3 spans 13 amino acids. After removal of 7 bases from V and 7 bases from J, the junction contained 4 bases not matched to a gene. The CDR3 sequence: CASKRTGGNEQFF. DNA for the CDR3: TGTGCCAGCAAGCGGACAGGGGGGAATGAGCAGTTCTTC.

The chain uses TRBV30 and TRBJ2-7, with a tentative D call TRBD1 (6 bases). V lost 1 base to trimming and J lost 10 bases, with 11 bases between them. From germline, CDR1 is GTSNPN and CDR2 SVGIG (reference sequence). The CDR3 is made up of 11 amino acids. The CDR3 loop reads CAWSEGTFQYF. The CDR3 nucleotides read TGTGCCTGGAGTGAAGGGACATTTCAGTACTTC. Drawing the rest from reference TRBV30 and TRBJ2-7, the complete variable domain is SQTIHQWPATLVQPVGSPLSLECTVEGTSNPNLYWYRQAAGRGLQLLFYSVGIGQISSEVPQNLSASRPQDRQFILSSKKLLLSDSGFYLCAWSEGTFQYFGPGTRLTVT.

The chain links TRBV28 to TRBJ2-2, with 15 bases matching TRBD2. This CDR3 has 14 residues. Germline CDR1 reads MDHEN; CDR2 reads SYDVKM. Trimming removed 8 bases from V and 6 bases from J; junction bases left unmatched: 1. The CDR3 DNA sequence: TGTGCCAGCCGGACTAGCGGGGGGGCCGGGGAGCTGTTTTTT. Its translation is CASRTSGGAGELFF.

This chain uses TRBV5-1 with TRBJ2-7; 7 nucleotides align to TRBD2. After removal of 1 base from V and 3 bases from J, the junction contained 13 bases not matched to a gene. The CDR3 sequence is 17 residues long. The germline V gene encodes CDR1 SGHRS and CDR2 YFSETQ. CDR3 coding DNA: TGCGCCAGCAGCTTGTCCTTGGGTAGCGGGTCTCACTACGAGCAGTACTTC. Translation gives CASSLSLGSGSHYEQYF.

V gene TRBV28 combines with J gene TRBJ1-2; D not certain. Trimming left V 3 bases short and J 4 bases short, with 6 bases between. CDR1 MDHEN and CDR2 SYDVKM come from the germline V gene. There are 12 residues in the CDR3. Here the CDR3 reads CASSLAVYGYTF. CDR3 coding DNA: TGTGCCAGCAGTTTGGCAGTCTATGGCTACACCTTC.

V and J are TRBV10-2 and TRBJ1-3; maybe TRBD1 (5 bases). The CDR3 contains 13 residues. Germline V gene sequence: CDR1 WSHSY, CDR2 SAAADI. Trimming stripped 4 bases from V and 3 bases from J, with 7 bases between. The CDR3 coding sequence is TGCGCCAGCAGTGTTCAGGGTGGAAACACCATATATTTT. Protein: CASSVQGGNTIYF.

This sequence joins TRBV6-5 and TRBJ2-7; 9 bases line up with TRBD1. Per the germline V gene, CDR1 is MNHEY and CDR2 is SVGAGI. This CDR3 region has 15 residues. V lost 8 bases and J lost 2; bases outside the gene matches: 10. CDR3 DNA: TGTGCCAGCGGTTCCGGGACAGGGTTACCCTACGAGCAGTACTTC. Protein sequence: CASGSGTGLPYEQYF.

The chain uses TRBV27 and TRBJ2-7; 9 nucleotides align to TRBD1. The germline gives CDR1 MNHEY, CDR2 SMNVEV (reference sequence). The trim removed 2 bases at V and 1 base at J, leaving 9 bases unmatched. The CDR3 is made up of 17 amino acids. Here the CDR3 DNA reads TGTGCCAGCAGTTTAGGGACAGGGATGACCGGATCCTACGAGCAGTACTTC. Its protein is CASSLGTGMTGSYEQYF.

The rearrangement links TRBV6-5 to TRBJ2-1, with D possibly being TRBD1 (5 bases). The CDR3 is made up of 14 amino acids. Germline-derived CDR1 and CDR2 are MNHEY and SVGAGI. Trimming took off 5 bases at V and 10 bases at J, with 18 bases between the two ends. The CDR3 sequence: CASSALSTASEQFF. CDR3 in DNA: TGTGCCAGCAGTGCCCTCTCGACAGCTTCGGAGCAGTTCTTC.

The chain links TRBV19 to TRBJ1-1; a weak D match, TRBD1 (5 bases). The CDR3 has 15 amino acids. Trimming took off 5 bases at V and 3 bases at J, with 16 bases between the two ends. Germline CDR1 and CDR2: LNHDA and SQIVND (reference sequence). CDR3 protein: CASSPRQKGDTEAFF. CDR3 in DNA: TGTGCCAGTAGTCCGCGACAGAAAGGGGACACTGAAGCTTTCTTT.

This clone was detected once. The chain combines TRBV9 with TRBJ1-1; D is perhaps TRBD1 (6 bases). Trimming stripped 0 bases from V and 2 bases from J, with 17 bases between. The CDR3 totals 17 residues. Per germline, CDR1 SGDLS and CDR2 YYNGEE. The CDR3 sequence: CASSVDGRAGANTEAFF. The CDR3 DNA follows: TGTGCCAGCAGCGTAGATGGTCGGGCAGGGGCAAACACTGAAGCTTTCTTT. Combining the CDR3 with reference TRBV9 and TRBJ1-1 gives the whole variable domain DSGVTQTPKHLITATGQRVTLRCSPRSGDLSVYWYQQSLDQGLQFLIQYYNGEERAKGNILERFSAQQFPDLHSELNLSSLELGDSALYFCASSVDGRAGANTEAFFGQGTRLTVV.

This clone showed up just once. The chain recombines TRBV21-1 with TRBJ1-6. TRBV21-1 is shown as a pseudogene. The CDR3 is made up of 15 amino acids. The CDR3 nucleotides are TGTGCCAGCAGCAAAAGTATCCGGGTAAGGTCACCCCTCCACTTT. Translating it yields CASSKSIRVRSPLHF.

This clone was detected a few times. CDR3: CAAGTGVGNQPQHF. As DNA, the CDR3 is TGTGCCGCCGGGACAGGGGTAGGCAATCAGCCCCAGCATTTT. The V and J genes are TRBV6-5 and TRBJ1-5; 10 bases fit TRBD1. The V segment lost 11 bases and the J segment 2 bases; nucleotides outside the gene matches: 6. The CDR3 has 14 residues. Germline V gene sequence: CDR1 MNHEY, CDR2 SVGAGI.

The chain links TRBV6-6 to TRBJ2-3, with D perhaps TRBD2 (6 bases). The germline gives CDR1 MNHNY, CDR2 SVGAGI (reference sequence). CDR3 size: 12 residues. CDR3 sequence (DNA): TGTGCAACTAGCTCTAGCACAGATACGCAGTATTTT. This gives the protein CATSSSTDTQYF.

The chain links TRBV25-1 to TRBJ1-1; perhaps TRBD1 as D (5 bases). The germline V and J ends were trimmed by 1 base and 7 bases, with 13 bases remaining between them. Germline V gene data show CDR1 as MGHDK and CDR2 as SYGVNS. This CDR3 region has 14 residues. The CDR3 nucleotides are TGTGCCAGCAGTGAATTGCTGGGGGGGGGTGAAGCTTTCTTT. Protein product: CASSELLGGGEAFF.

This chain links TRBV6-1 with TRBJ2-3, with a tentative D call TRBD2 (5 bases). The germline V gene has CDR1 MNHNS and CDR2 SASEGT. The CDR3 runs to 14 residues. The V end was cut by 5 bases, the J end by 4 bases, with 13 bases between. CDR3 nucleotides: TGTGCCAGCAGTCTAGCCGCGGGCCCAGATACGCAGTATTTT. This encodes CASSLAAGPDTQYF.

V usage is TRBV18 and J usage is TRBJ1-5; TRBD1 is a possible D gene (6 bases). The germline V gene has CDR1 KGHSH and CDR2 LQKENI. The CDR3 is 13 amino acids. V lost 5 bases to trimming and J lost 2 bases, with 7 bases between them. The CDR3 nucleotides are TGTGCCAGCTCAGAGGGGGGCAATCAGCCCCAGCATTTT. Protein product: CASSEGGNQPQHF.

J is TRBJ2-1 and V is TRBV21-1; the DNA was not used to check the table's D call, TRBD2. TRBV21-1 is a pseudogene locus. The CDR3 is made up of 18 amino acids. Here the CDR3 reads CASSMPLWTSGDYNEQFF. The CDR3 DNA reads as TGTGCCAGCAGCATGCCCCTATGGACTAGCGGAGACTACAATGAGCAGTTCTTC.

The chain has TRBV19 and TRBJ1-5, with 8 bases matching TRBD1. Trimming cost V 5 bases and J 7 bases; bases outside gene matches: 7. Germline assignment: CDR1 LNHDA and CDR2 SQIVND (reference sequence). The CDR3 has 14 amino acids. The CDR3, as DNA: TGTGCCAGTAGTCCGCAGGGGGCTAAGCAGCCCCAGCATTTT. Translated: CASSPQGAKQPQHF.

This clone was seen a few times. The chain combines TRBV27 with TRBJ2-1, with D perhaps TRBD2 (6 bases). The germline CDR1 and CDR2 sequences are MNHEY and SMNVEV (reference sequence). CDR3 length equals 16 residues. V was trimmed by 8 bases and J by 1 base, leaving 18 bases between them. The DNA for the CDR3 is TGTGCCAGCCACTCCGTGGGGCGGGGATCCTACAATGAGCAGTTCTTC. Translated, it gives CASHSVGRGSYNEQFF.

This clone occurred once. The rearrangement links TRBV28 to TRBJ2-7; 9 nucleotides align to TRBD1. CDR1 and CDR2 (germline): MDHEN, SYDVKM. The CDR3 loop spans 13 amino acids. The J segment lost 5 bases and the V segment lost 8 bases, leaving 7 bases of the junction unmatched. CDR3 sequence (DNA): TGTGCCAGCTGGGACAGGGTCCACCACGAGCAGTACTTC. As protein: CASWDRVHHEQYF.

This clone was seen once. V gene TRBV19 combines with J gene TRBJ2-1; 7 bases map to TRBD2. The CDR3 extends over 15 amino acids. Germline-derived CDR1 and CDR2 are LNHDA and SQIVND (reference sequence). V trimming: 3 bases; J trimming: 8 bases; junction bases outside the gene matches: 10. CDR3 amino acids: CASSMREGGRHEQFF. CDR3 bases: TGTGCCAGTAGTATGAGGGAGGGCGGGAGACATGAGCAGTTCTTC.

This clone was seen once. The V and J genes are TRBV7-8 and TRBJ1-5; D is perhaps TRBD1 (5 bases). Germline V gives CDR1 SGHVS, CDR2 FQNEAQ. The CDR3 is made up of 13 amino acids. Trimming stripped 3 bases from V and 9 bases from J, with 12 bases between. Here the CDR3 DNA reads TGTGCCAGCAGCTTGCAAGGGGCAGGGCCCCAGCATTTT. This gives the protein CASSLQGAGPQHF. Combining the CDR3 with reference TRBV7-8 and TRBJ1-5 gives the whole variable domain GAGVSQSPRYKVAKRGQDVALRCDPISGHVSLFWYQQALGQGPEFLTYFQNEAQLDKSGLPSDRFFAERPEGSVSTLKIQRTQQEDSAVYLCASSLQGAGPQHFGDGTRLSIL.

The chain employs TRBV28 and TRBJ2-1, with D uncertain. The ends were cut back, 2 bases at V and 2 bases at J, with 16 bases in the middle. From germline, CDR1 is MDHEN and CDR2 SYDVKM. CDR3 length equals 17 residues. CDR3 DNA: TGTGCCAGCAGTTTACACCTCGCGGCGCAACCCTACAATGAGCAGTTCTTC. It encodes CASSLHLAAQPYNEQFF.

V usage is TRBV7-8 and J usage is TRBJ2-7; 8 nucleotides line up with TRBD1. V lost 5 bases and J lost 3; bases outside the gene matches: 12. Per germline, CDR1 SGHVS and CDR2 FQNEAQ. The CDR3 is 16 residues long. CDR3 sequence (DNA): TGTGCCAGCAGCCTACCGGGACAGGCCCTGTTCTACGAGCAGTACTTC. Translated, it gives CASSLPGQALFYEQYF.

The V call is TRBV5-6, the J call TRBJ2-1; TRBD1 might be the D (6 bases). CDR1 SGHDT and CDR2 YYEEEE come from the germline V gene. This CDR3 spans 13 amino acids. The V end was cut by 4 bases, the J end by 9 bases, with 14 bases between. The CDR3 sequence: CASSKSRGAEQFF. The CDR3 bases are TGTGCCAGCAGCAAATCCAGGGGCGCTGAGCAGTTCTTC.

The V gene is TRBV4-2, the J gene TRBJ2-5, with D unresolved. Between the trimmed V and J ends, which lost 3 bases and 5 bases, there was a span of 7 bases. Germline V gene sequence: CDR1 LGHNA, CDR2 YNFKEQ. The CDR3 is made up of 12 amino acids. The DNA for the CDR3 is TGTGCCAGCAGCCAGCTCGGGGAGACCCAGTACTTC. Encoded protein: CASSQLGETQYF.

The chain carries TRBV6-1 and TRBJ2-7, with TRBD1 as a possible D gene (6 bases). Looked up from germline, CDR1 is MNHNS and CDR2 is SASEGT. The CDR3 has 16 amino acids. V lost 3 bases and J lost 4, with 19 bases in between. This CDR3 reads CASSDPQGSPSYEQYF. The CDR3 DNA sequence: TGTGCCAGCAGTGACCCACAGGGTAGCCCCTCTTACGAGCAGTACTTC.

This clone was observed a single time. The J gene is TRBJ2-1, the V gene TRBV7-3; D is perhaps TRBD1 (6 bases). Trimming shortened V by 1 base and J by 9 bases, and 10 bases separated the two germline ends. The CDR3 is made up of 13 amino acids. Germline V gene sequence: CDR1 SGHTA, CDR2 FQGTGA. CDR3 loop: CASSLKLGAEQFF. CDR3 in DNA: TGTGCCAGCAGCTTAAAATTGGGGGCTGAGCAGTTCTTC.

This clone was counted a few times. This chain uses TRBV27 with TRBJ2-3; TRBD1 agrees at 12 bases. The V gene's germline CDR1 is MNHEY and CDR2 SMNVEV (reference sequence). The CDR3 is made up of 15 amino acids. V shed 7 bases and J 4 bases; nucleotides not matched to a gene: 6. CDR3 sequence: CASNYRDRGPDTQYF. CDR3 coding DNA: TGTGCCAGCAATTACCGGGACAGGGGGCCAGATACGCAGTATTTT.

This chain joins TRBV27 and TRBJ2-6, with 7 bases matching TRBD2. The length of the CDR3 is 16 residues. Germline V lookup: CDR1 MNHEY, CDR2 SMNVEV (reference sequence). With V trimmed by 6 bases and J by 0 bases, 5 bases remained unmatched. The DNA of the CDR3 is TGTGCCAGCAGATTAGCGGGTGGCTCTGGGGCCAACGTCCTGACTTTC. Translation gives CASRLAGGSGANVLTF.

This chain connects TRBV15 to TRBJ2-7; 13 bases fit TRBD2. Trimming cost V 5 bases and J 3 bases; bases outside gene matches: 4. This CDR3 contains 15 residues. The V gene's germline CDR1 is LNHNV and CDR2 YYDKDF (reference sequence). The CDR3 DNA reads TGTGCCACCAGCGCGCGACTAGCGGGGGGCTACGAGCAGTACTTC. Its protein is CATSARLAGGYEQYF.